These 5 T cell receptor beta chains came from one sample sequenced in a study of naive and memory T cell subsets. An equimolar mix of two oligonucleotides served as the beta constant-region primer for TRBC1 and TRBC2. Each CDR3 protein gets one entry after TCRdb re-called the UMI-ligation and nested PCR reads with MiXCR. The table has 120,000 to 150,000 distinct CDR3 sequences, around 15% seen once. Sample: naive CD4+ T cells from blood. The receptors were sampled from a human donor in good health.

This clonotype was found many times. This chain uses TRBV7-2 with TRBJ2-5; perhaps D is TRBD1 or TRBD2 (5 bases each). V shed 5 bases and J shed 2 bases, with 15 bases lying between them. The CDR3 spans 15 residues. Per the germline V gene, CDR1 is SGHTA and CDR2 is FQGNSA. The CDR3 DNA follows: TGTGCCAGCAGCCGAAGTGGGGGAGATCAAGAGACCCAGTACTTC. This sequence encodes CASSRSGGDQETQYF.

The sample holds a few counts of this clonotype. The genes are TRBV6-5 and TRBJ2-5; 8 bases fit TRBD1. The CDR3 runs to 15 residues. V trimming: 0 bases; J trimming: 3 bases; junction bases outside the gene matches: 3. CDR1 MNHEY and CDR2 SVGAGI come from the germline V gene. DNA of the CDR3: TGTGCCAGCAGTTACTCGTTGGACAGGGAAGAGACCCAGTACTTC. Encoded protein: CASSYSLDREETQYF.

For the CDR3, the DNA is TGTGCCAGCAGCGAACTAGCGGGAGGAGGAGATACGCAGTATTTT. As protein: CASSELAGGGDTQYF. The chain carries TRBV2 and TRBJ2-3, with 12 bases lining up with TRBD2. The CDR3 consists of 15 residues. The V gene's germline CDR1 is SNHLY and CDR2 FYNNEI. V was clipped by 6 bases and J by 5 bases; unmatched bases: 6.

This clonotype was counted only a few times. The gene calls are TRBV20-1 and TRBJ1-5; D gene uncertain. The ends were cut back, 0 bases at V and 3 bases at J, with 12 bases in the middle. Germline V CDR1 and CDR2: DFQATT, SNEGSKA (reference sequence). The CDR3 extends over 15 amino acids. The CDR3, as DNA: TGCAGTGCTAGAGATCCGGCTGGGAACAATCAGCCCCAGCATTTT. Its protein is CSARDPAGNNQPQHF.

The chain is built from TRBV7-3 and TRBJ2-1; D might be TRBD1 or TRBD2, each matching 5 bases. Trimming removed 2 bases from V and 0 bases from J, with 8 bases in between. This CDR3 comprises 15 residues. Per the germline V gene, CDR1 is SGHTA and CDR2 is FQGTGA. The CDR3: CASSLLGDSYNEQFF. The CDR3 DNA reads TGTGCCAGCAGCTTATTGGGGGACTCCTACAATGAGCAGTTCTTC.